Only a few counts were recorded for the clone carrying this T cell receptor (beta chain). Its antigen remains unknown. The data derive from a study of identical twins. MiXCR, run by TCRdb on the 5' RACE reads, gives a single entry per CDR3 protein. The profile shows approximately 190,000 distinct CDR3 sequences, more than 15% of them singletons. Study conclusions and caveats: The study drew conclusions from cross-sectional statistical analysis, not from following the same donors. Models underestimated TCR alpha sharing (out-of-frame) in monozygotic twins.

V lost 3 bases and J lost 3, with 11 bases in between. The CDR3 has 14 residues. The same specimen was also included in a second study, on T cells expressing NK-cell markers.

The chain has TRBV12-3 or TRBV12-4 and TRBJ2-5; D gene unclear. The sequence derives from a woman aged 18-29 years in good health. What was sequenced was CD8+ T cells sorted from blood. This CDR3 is CASSFSTGKETQYF. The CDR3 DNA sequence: TGTGCCAGCAGTTTTTCGACGGGTAAAGAGACCCAGTACTTC.